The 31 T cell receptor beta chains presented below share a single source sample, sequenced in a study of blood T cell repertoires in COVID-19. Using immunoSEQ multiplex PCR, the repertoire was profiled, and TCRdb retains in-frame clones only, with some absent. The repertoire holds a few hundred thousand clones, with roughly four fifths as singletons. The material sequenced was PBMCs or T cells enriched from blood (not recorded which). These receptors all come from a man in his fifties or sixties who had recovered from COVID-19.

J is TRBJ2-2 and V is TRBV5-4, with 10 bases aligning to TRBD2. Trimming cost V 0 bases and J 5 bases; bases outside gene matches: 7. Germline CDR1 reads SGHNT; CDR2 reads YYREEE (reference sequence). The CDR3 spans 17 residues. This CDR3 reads CASSLGSGLAPTGELFF. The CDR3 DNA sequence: TGTGCCAGCAGCTTGGGTTCGGGACTAGCGCCGACCGGGGAGCTGTTTTTT.

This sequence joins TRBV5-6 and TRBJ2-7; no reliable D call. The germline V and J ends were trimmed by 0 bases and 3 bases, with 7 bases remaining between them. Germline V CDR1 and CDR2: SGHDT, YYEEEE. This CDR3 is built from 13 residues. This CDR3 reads CASSLASDYEQYF. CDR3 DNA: TGTGCCAGCAGCTTGGCGTCAGACTACGAGCAGTACTTC.

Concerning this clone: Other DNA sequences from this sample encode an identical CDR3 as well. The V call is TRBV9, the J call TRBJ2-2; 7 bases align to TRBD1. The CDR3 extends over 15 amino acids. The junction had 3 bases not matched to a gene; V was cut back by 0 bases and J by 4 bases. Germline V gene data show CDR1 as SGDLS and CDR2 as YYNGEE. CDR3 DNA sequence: TGTGCCAGCAGCGTAGTTCCAGGGGGCACCGGGGAGCTGTTTTTT. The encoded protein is CASSVVPGGTGELFF. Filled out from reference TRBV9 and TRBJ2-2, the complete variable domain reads DSGVTQTPKHLITATGQRVTLRCSPRSGDLSVYWYQQSLDQGLQFLIQYYNGEERAKGNILERFSAQQFPDLHSELNLSSLELGDSALYFCASSVVPGGTGELFFGEGSRLTVL.

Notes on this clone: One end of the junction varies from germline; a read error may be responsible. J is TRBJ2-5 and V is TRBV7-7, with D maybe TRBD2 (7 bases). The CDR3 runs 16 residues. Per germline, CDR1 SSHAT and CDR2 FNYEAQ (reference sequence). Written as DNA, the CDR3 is TGTGCTAGCAGCTCCTCTAGCGGCCTGGGGGCAGAGACCCAGTACTTC. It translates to CASSSSSGLGAETQYF.

This CDR3 is CATRGTPTSGGPYEQYF. Written as DNA, the CDR3 is TGTGCCACCCGAGGTACCCCCACTAGCGGGGGACCCTACGAGCAGTACTTC. The chain has TRBV24-1 and TRBJ2-7; 11 nucleotides agree with TRBD2. The CDR3 consists of 17 residues. CDR1 and CDR2 from the germline V gene are KGHDR and SFDVKD. The V segment lost 9 bases and the J segment 2 bases; nucleotides outside the gene matches: 14.

The chain's CDR3 is CASSRWTGSANEQYF. The CDR3 DNA reads TGTGCCAGCAGTCGATGGACGGGATCTGCGAACGAGCAGTACTTC. This rearrangement joins TRBV27 to TRBJ2-7; possible D gene TRBD2, 5 bases. V was clipped by 5 bases and J by 5 bases, with 19 bases between them. The CDR3 has 15 residues. The germline CDR1 and CDR2 sequences are MNHEY and SMNVEV (reference sequence).

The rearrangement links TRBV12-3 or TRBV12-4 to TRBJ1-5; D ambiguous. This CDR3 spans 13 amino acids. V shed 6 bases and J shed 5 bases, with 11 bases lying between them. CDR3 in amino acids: CASSPLQDQPQHF. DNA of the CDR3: TGTGCCAGCAGCCCCCTTCAGGATCAGCCCCAGCATTTT.

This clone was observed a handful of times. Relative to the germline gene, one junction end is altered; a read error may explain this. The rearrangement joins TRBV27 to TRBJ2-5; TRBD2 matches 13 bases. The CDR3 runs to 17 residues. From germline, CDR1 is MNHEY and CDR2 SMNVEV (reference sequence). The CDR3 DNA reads TGTGCCGGCAGCAAAACCGGGACTAGCGGGGAGGAAGAGACCCAGTACTTC. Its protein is CAGSKTGTSGEEETQYF.

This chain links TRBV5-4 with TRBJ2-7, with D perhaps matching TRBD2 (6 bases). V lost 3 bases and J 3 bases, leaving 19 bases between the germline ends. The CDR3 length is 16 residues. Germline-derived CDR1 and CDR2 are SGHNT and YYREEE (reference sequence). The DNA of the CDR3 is TGTGCCAGCAGCTCGAGTTTGGGGGGACCGAACTACGAGCAGTACTTC. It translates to CASSSSLGGPNYEQYF.

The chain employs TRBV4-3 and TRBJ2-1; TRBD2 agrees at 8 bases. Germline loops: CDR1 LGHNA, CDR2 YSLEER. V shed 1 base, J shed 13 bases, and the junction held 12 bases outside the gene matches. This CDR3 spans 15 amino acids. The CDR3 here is CASSQGDLSGGFQFF. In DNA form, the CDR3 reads TGCGCCAGCAGCCAAGGGGATTTGAGCGGGGGATTTCAGTTCTTC.

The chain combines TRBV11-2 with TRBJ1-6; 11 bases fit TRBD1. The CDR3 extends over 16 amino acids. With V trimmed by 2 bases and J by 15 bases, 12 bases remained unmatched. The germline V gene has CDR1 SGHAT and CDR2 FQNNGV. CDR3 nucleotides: TGTGCCAGCAGCTTACAAGTAGGACAGGGGGCTTCCATCCTCCACTTT. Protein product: CASSLQVGQGASILHF.

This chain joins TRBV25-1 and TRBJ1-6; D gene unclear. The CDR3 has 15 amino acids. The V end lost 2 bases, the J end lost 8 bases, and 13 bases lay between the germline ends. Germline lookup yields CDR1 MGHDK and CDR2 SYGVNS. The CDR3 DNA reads TGTGCCAGCAGTGAAGATAACGGAGTTTATTCACCCCTCCACTTT. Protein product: CASSEDNGVYSPLHF.

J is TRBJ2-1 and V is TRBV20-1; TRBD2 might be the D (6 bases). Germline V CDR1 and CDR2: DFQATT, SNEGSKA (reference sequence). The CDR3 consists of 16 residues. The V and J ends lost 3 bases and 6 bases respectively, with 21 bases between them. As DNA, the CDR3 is TGCAGTGCTAGTGGTTTTGCGGGGTGGGGCGGCAATGAGCAGTTCTTC. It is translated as CSASGFAGWGGNEQFF.

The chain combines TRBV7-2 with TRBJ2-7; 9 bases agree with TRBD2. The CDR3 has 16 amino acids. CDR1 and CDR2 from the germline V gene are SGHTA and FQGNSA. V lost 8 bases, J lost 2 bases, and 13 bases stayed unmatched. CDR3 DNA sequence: TGTGCCAGCCGACCGTCAGCGGGAGGAGTTGCCTACGAGCAGTACTTC. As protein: CASRPSAGGVAYEQYF.

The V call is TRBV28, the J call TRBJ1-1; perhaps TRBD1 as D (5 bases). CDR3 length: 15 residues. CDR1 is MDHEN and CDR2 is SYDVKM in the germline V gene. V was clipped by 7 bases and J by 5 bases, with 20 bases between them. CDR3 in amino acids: CASNDRPGGGTEAFF. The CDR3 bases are TGTGCCAGCAATGACAGACCAGGCGGGGGGACTGAAGCTTTCTTT.

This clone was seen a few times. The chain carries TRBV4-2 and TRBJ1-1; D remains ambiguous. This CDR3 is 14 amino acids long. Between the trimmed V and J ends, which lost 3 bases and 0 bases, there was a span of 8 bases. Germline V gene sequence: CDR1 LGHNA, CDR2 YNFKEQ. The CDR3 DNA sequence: TGTGCCAGCAGCCATGAGGGCCTGAACACTGAAGCTTTCTTT. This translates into CASSHEGLNTEAFF.

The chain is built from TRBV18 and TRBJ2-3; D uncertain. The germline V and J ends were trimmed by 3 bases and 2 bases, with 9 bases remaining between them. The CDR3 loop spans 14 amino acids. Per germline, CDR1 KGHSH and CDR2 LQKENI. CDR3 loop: CASSPRLDTDTQYF. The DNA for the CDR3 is TGTGCCAGCTCACCCCGGTTAGACACAGATACGCAGTATTTT.

CDR3 sequence: CASSLALEQGKYNSPLHF. The CDR3 DNA reads as TGCGCCAGCAGCTTGGCGCTAGAGCAGGGAAAATATAATTCACCCCTCCACTTT. The chain combines TRBV5-1 with TRBJ1-6, with a weak D call TRBD1 (5 bases). Trimming took off 0 bases at V and 4 bases at J, with 17 bases between the two ends. Germline CDR1 is SGHRS and CDR2 is YFSETQ. The CDR3 spans 18 residues.

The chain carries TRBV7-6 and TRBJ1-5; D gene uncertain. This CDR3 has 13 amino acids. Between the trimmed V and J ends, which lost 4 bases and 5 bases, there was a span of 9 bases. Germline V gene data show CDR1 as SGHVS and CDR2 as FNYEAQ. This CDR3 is CASSSHQDQPQHF. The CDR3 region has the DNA TGTGCCAGCAGCTCGCATCAGGATCAGCCCCAGCATTTT. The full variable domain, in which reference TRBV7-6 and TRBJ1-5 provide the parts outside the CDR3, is GAGVSQSPRYKVTKRGQDVALRCDPISGHVSLYWYRQALGQGPEFLTYFNYEAQQDKSGLPNDRFSAERPEGSISTLTIQRTEQRDSAMYRCASSSHQDQPQHFGDGTRLSIL.

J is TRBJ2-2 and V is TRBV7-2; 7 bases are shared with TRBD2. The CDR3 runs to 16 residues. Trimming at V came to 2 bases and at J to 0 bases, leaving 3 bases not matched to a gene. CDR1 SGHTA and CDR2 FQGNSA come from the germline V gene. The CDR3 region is CASSLMGLPNTGELFF. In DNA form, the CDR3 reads TGTGCCAGCAGCTTAATGGGACTACCGAACACCGGGGAGCTGTTTTTT.

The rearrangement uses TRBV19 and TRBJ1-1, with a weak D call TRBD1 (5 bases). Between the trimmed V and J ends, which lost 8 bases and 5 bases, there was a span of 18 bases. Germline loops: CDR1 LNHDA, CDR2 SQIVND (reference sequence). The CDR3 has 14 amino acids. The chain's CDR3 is CASRGAGVETEAFF. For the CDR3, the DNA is TGTGCCAGTCGGGGTGCGGGGGTAGAGACTGAAGCTTTCTTT.

The CDR3 is CASSISRGNTEAFF. In nucleotides, the CDR3 is TGCGCCAGCAGCATCAGCCGGGGGAACACTGAAGCTTTCTTT. V gene TRBV5-1 combines with J gene TRBJ1-1, with D unclear. Germline CDR1 reads SGHRS; CDR2 reads YFSETQ. Trimming removed 4 bases from V and 1 base from J, with 11 bases in between. The CDR3 sequence is 14 residues long.

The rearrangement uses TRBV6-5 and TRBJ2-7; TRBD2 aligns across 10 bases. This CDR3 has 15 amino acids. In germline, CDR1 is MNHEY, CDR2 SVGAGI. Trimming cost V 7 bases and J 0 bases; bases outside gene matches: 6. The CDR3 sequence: CASKLSGRDSYEQYF. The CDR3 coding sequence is TGTGCCAGCAAACTCAGCGGGAGGGACTCCTACGAGCAGTACTTC.

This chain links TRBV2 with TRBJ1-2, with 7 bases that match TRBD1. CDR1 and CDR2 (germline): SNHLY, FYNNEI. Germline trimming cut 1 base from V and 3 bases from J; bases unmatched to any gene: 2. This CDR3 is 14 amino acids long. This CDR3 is CASSEEDRDYGYTF. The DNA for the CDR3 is TGTGCCAGCAGTGAAGAAGACAGGGACTATGGCTACACCTTC.

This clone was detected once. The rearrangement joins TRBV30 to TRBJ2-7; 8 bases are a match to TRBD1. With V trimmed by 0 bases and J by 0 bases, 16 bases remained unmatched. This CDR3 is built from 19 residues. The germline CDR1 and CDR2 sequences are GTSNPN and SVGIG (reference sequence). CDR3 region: CAWSVRGTGTPTSSYEQYF. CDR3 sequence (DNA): TGTGCCTGGAGTGTACGAGGGACAGGAACACCTACTAGCTCCTACGAGCAGTACTTC.

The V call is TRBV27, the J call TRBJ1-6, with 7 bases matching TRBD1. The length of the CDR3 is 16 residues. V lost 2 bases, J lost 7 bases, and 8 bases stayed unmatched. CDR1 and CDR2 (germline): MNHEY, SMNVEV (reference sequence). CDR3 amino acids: CASSLDRVRGNSPLHF. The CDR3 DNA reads TGTGCCAGCAGTTTAGACAGGGTGCGTGGGAATTCACCCCTCCACTTT.

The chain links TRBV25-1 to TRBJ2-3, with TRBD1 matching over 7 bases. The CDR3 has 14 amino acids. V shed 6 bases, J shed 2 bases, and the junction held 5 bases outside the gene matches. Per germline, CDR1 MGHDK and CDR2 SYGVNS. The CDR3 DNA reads TGTGCCAGCAGCCGGGACAGCCACACAGATACGCAGTATTTT. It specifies CASSRDSHTDTQYF.

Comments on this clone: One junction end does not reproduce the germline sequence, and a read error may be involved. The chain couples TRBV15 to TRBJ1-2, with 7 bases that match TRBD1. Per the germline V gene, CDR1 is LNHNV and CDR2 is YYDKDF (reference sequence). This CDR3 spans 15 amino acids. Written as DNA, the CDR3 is TGTGCCACCAGCAGCGGACAAAGTGTTTTGACAGGGAAGCCCTTC. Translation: CATSSGQSVLTGKPF. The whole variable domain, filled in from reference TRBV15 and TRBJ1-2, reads DAMVIQNPRYQVTQFGKPVTLSCSQTLNHNVMYWYQQKSSQAPKLLFHYYDKDFNNEADTPDNFQSRRPNTSFCFLDIRSPGLGDTAMYLCATSSGQSVLTGKPFGSGTRLTVV.

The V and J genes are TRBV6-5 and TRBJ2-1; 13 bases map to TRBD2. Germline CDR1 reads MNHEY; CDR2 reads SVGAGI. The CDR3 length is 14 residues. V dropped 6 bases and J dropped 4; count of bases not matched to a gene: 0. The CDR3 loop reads CASRLAGGYNEQFF. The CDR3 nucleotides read TGTGCCAGCAGACTAGCGGGGGGGTACAATGAGCAGTTCTTC.

In DNA form, the CDR3 reads TGTGCCAGCAGCTTAGCGGGGGCCGGAGAGACCCAGTACTTC. Its protein product is CASSLAGAGETQYF. This chain connects TRBV7-3 to TRBJ2-5, with a possible D match to TRBD2 (7 bases). In germline, CDR1 is SGHTA, CDR2 FQGTGA. This CDR3 is built from 14 residues. Trimming left V 2 bases short and J 4 bases short, with 11 bases between.

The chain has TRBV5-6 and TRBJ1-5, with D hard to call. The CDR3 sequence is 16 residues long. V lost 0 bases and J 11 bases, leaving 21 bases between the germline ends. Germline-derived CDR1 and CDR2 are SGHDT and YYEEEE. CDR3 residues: CASSLASNSRRQAQHF. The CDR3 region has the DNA TGTGCCAGCAGCTTGGCCTCGAACAGTAGAAGGCAGGCCCAGCATTTT.